This is a list of T cell receptor beta chains from one sample in a study of cytomegalovirus exposure and HLA in healthy donors. Generated by immunoSEQ multiplex PCR, the TCRdb table keeps only in-frame clones and is missing some. The sample records about 100,000 clones, around 75% being singletons. The source material was PBMCs. These receptors came from a man aged 50 to 59 in good health and CMV-seronegative. CDR3s include the opening cysteine and the closing phenylalanine or tryptophan. D genes are given only for firm matches. Size is stated for part of the rows, as once, few or many counts, or as a class when the clone is expanded.

clone_size j_call d_call v_call cdr3_aa cdr3_nt
. TRBJ1-6 . TRBV28 CASSPNSSSYNSPLHF TGTGCCAGCAGTCCTAACTCTAGCTCCTATAATTCACCCCTCCACTTT
. TRBJ2-7 TRBD1 TRBV28 CASRGTASYEQYF TGTGCCAGCAGAGGGACAGCGTCCTACGAGCAGTACTTC
. TRBJ2-1 TRBD2 TRBV6-5 CASSSRTSILSNEQFF TGTGCCAGCAGTTCCCGGACTAGCATTTTGAGCAATGAGCAGTTCTTC
. TRBJ2-2 TRBD2 TRBV5-4 CASSRRGGGDTGELFF TGTGCCAGCAGCCGGAGGGGCGGGGGGGATACCGGGGAGCTGTTTTTT
. TRBJ1-1 . TRBV7-2 CASSLVQDTEAFF TGTGCCAGCAGCTTAGTTCAGGACACTGAAGCTTTCTTT
. TRBJ2-6 . TRBV4-2 CASSQNTVSGANVLTF TGTGCCAGCAGCCAAAACACCGTTTCTGGGGCCAACGTCCTGACTTTC
. TRBJ1-1 TRBD1 TRBV7-8 CASSWTGRPTEAFF TGTGCCAGCAGCTGGACAGGGAGGCCCACTGAAGCTTTCTTT
. TRBJ2-5 TRBD1 TRBV19 CASNNRGPGETQYF TGTGCCAGTAATAACAGGGGGCCAGGGGAGACCCAGTACTTC
. TRBJ2-7 . TRBV5-1 CASSSDPGGTYEQYF TGCGCCAGCAGCTCAGACCCCGGCGGGACCTACGAGCAGTACTTC
few TRBJ2-6 . TRBV5-1 CASSLGIAGANVLTF TGCGCCAGCAGCTTGGGAATAGCTGGGGCCAACGTCCTGACTTTC
few TRBJ2-3 TRBD2 TRBV7-9 CASSLPTGGHTDTQYF TGTGCCAGCAGCTTACCCACGGGAGGACATACAGATACGCAGTATTTT
few TRBJ2-3 TRBD2 TRBV6-4 CASSPGLAGGADTQYF TGTGCCAGCAGTCCGGGACTAGCGGGAGGAGCAGATACGCAGTATTTT
few TRBJ1-5 . TRBV4-1 CASSQETTAGNQPQHF TGCGCCAGCAGCCAAGAGACGACCGCGGGCAATCAGCCCCAGCATTTT
. TRBJ1-2 . TRBV5-4 CASSYPRAGGYTF TGTGCCAGCAGCTACCCAAGGGCGGGCGGCTACACCTTC
. TRBJ2-3 TRBD2 TRBV4-2 CASSSILAGGPTDTQYF TGTGCCAGCAGCTCTATACTAGCGGGAGGCCCCACAGATACGCAGTATTTT
. TRBJ1-1 TRBD1 TRBV19 CASSIGRQGRATEAFF TGTGCCAGTAGTATAGGTCGACAGGGAAGGGCTACTGAAGCTTTCTTT
. TRBJ1-5 TRBD1 TRBV19 CASSVTGENQPQHF TGTGCCAGTAGTGTCACAGGGGAAAATCAGCCCCAGCATTTT
. TRBJ2-3 TRBD2 TRBV4-2 CASSQDRIAGGFTDTQYF TGTGCCAGCAGCCAAGATCGGATAGCGGGGGGGTTCACAGATACGCAGTATTTT
. TRBJ2-7 TRBD1 TRBV25-1 CASSPGTGPYEQYF TGTGCCAGCAGTCCCGGGACAGGTCCCTACGAGCAGTACTTC
. TRBJ1-6 . TRBV1 CTSSQGQGNSPLHF TGCACCAGCAGCCAAGGACAGGGGAATTCACCCCTCCACTTT
. TRBJ2-5 TRBD2 TRBV7-2 CASSPGGTGETQYF TGTGCCAGCAGCCCGGGGGGGACTGGAGAGACCCAGTACTTC
. TRBJ2-6 TRBD1 TRBV7-9 CASSYRDREILGGANVLTF TGTGCCAGCAGCTACAGGGACAGGGAAATACTAGGAGGGGCCAACGTCCTGACTTTC
. TRBJ2-1 . TRBV7-9 CATSWGLLLDEQFF TGTGCCACAAGTTGGGGGCTACTTCTTGATGAGCAGTTCTTC
few TRBJ2-2 . TRBV4-3 CASSRLQGTGELFF TGCGCCAGCAGCCGACTCCAGGGCACCGGGGAGCTGTTTTTT
. TRBJ2-2 . TRBV7-3 CASSSITNPGELFF TGTGCCAGCAGCTCCATAACTAACCCCGGGGAGCTGTTTTTT
once TRBJ2-1 TRBD1 TRBV5-1 CASSPGQSSREQFF TGCGCCAGCAGCCCGGGACAGTCCTCGAGGGAGCAGTTCTTC
. TRBJ2-2 . TRBV7-2 CASSPETRRSGELFF TGTGCCAGCAGCCCAGAGACACGCAGATCCGGGGAGCTGTTTTTT
. TRBJ2-1 . TRBV7-2 CASSNAGVPRDEQFF TGTGCCAGCAGTAACGCCGGGGTACCGAGGGATGAGCAGTTCTTC
. TRBJ1-1 . TRBV29-1 CSVQGSTTEAFF TGCAGCGTTCAGGGGTCGACCACTGAAGCTTTCTTT
. TRBJ2-3 . TRBV10-3 CAISEPPGGKTSTDTQYF TGTGCCATCAGTGAGCCACCAGGGGGGAAGACTAGCACAGATACGCAGTATTTT
once TRBJ2-1 TRBD1 TRBV2 CASSESRTGQGNEQFF TGTGCCAGCAGTGAAAGTAGAACTGGACAGGGCAATGAGCAGTTCTTC
once TRBJ2-1 . TRBV27 CASRMAGSYNEQFF TGTGCCAGCAGAATGGCGGGCTCCTACAATGAGCAGTTCTTC
. TRBJ1-4 . TRBV6-6 CASSYSQGELFF TGTGCCAGCAGTTACTCACAGGGAGAACTGTTTTTT
. TRBJ2-7 TRBD1 TRBV19 CASSTPRTGFYEQYF TGTGCCAGTAGTACCCCCAGGACAGGGTTCTACGAGCAGTACTTC
. TRBJ1-2 TRBD1 TRBV7-3 CASSRGGGGGYGYTF TGTGCCAGCAGCCGCGGAGGAGGGGGCGGGTATGGCTACACCTTC
. TRBJ1-6 TRBD1 TRBV6-6 CASSYGQGNSPLHF TGTGCCAGCAGTTACGGACAGGGGAATTCACCCCTCCACTTT
. TRBJ2-5 . TRBV5-1 CASYHSGETQYF TGCGCCAGCTACCATTCGGGAGAGACCCAGTACTTC
. TRBJ2-7 . TRBV2 CASIRTYEQYF TGTGCCAGCATCAGGACCTACGAGCAGTACTTC
. TRBJ1-5 TRBD1 TRBV19 CASSSGQGNMGNQPQHF TGTGCCAGTAGTTCGGGACAGGGGAATATGGGCAATCAGCCCCAGCATTTT
. TRBJ1-2 TRBD1 TRBV5-6 CASSYGQGYGYTF TGTGCCAGCAGCTACGGACAGGGCTATGGCTACACCTTC
once TRBJ2-3 . TRBV7-9 CASSSGTTLTDTQYF TGTGCCAGCAGCTCCGGGACAACTCTCACAGATACGCAGTATTTT
. TRBJ1-1 . TRBV6-5 CASIRGFAEAFF TGTGCCAGCATCCGGGGGTTTGCTGAAGCTTTCTTT
few TRBJ2-3 . TRBV9 CASSVYSGTDTQYF TGTGCCAGCAGCGTATATTCGGGAACAGATACGCAGTATTTT
. TRBJ2-7 . TRBV28 CASSSQVGEQYF TGTGCCAGCAGTTCCCAGGTCGGCGAGCAGTACTTC
many TRBJ2-3 . TRBV7-9 CASSSVRDTQYF TGTGCCAGCAGCTCGGTGCGGGATACGCAGTATTTT
. TRBJ2-2 . TRBV7-9 CASSAHLNTGELFF TGTGCCAGCAGCGCGCACCTTAACACCGGGGAGCTGTTTTTT
. TRBJ2-5 TRBD1 TRBV6-6 CASSYSGQGPGETQYF TGTGCCAGCAGTTACTCTGGACAGGGCCCCGGAGAGACCCAGTACTTC
. TRBJ1-2 . TRBV27 CASRRTGTGVYGYTF TGTGCCAGCAGACGAACCGGGACGGGGGTCTATGGCTACACCTTC
. TRBJ2-1 TRBD2 TRBV19 CASSIASGGSPFF TGTGCCAGTAGTATAGCTAGCGGGGGGTCCCCGTTCTTC
. TRBJ1-2 TRBD1 TRBV30 CAWSLGTDSIGYTF TGTGCCTGGAGTTTAGGGACAGATTCTATCGGCTACACCTTC
. TRBJ2-3 . TRBV25-1 CASSQQADTQYF TGTGCCAGCAGTCAGCAGGCAGATACGCAGTATTTT
. TRBJ1-2 . TRBV11-2 CASSFSDSPSYGYTF TGTGCCAGCAGCTTTTCCGACAGCCCGAGCTATGGCTACACCTTC